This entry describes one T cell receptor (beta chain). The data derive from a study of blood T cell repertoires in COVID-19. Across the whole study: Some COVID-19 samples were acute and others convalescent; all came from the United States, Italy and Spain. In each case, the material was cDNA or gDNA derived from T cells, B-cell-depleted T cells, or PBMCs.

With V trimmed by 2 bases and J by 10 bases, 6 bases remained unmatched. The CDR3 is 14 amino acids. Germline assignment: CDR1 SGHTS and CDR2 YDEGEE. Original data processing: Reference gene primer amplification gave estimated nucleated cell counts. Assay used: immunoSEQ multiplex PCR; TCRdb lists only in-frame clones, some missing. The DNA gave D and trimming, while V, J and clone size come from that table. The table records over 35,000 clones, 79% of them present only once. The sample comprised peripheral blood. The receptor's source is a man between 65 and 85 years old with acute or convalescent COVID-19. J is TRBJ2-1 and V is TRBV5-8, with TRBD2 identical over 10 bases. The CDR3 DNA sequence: TGTGCCAGCAGCTTTGGACTAGCGGCCCCGGAGCAGTTCTTC. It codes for CASSFGLAAPEQFF.